The present entry profiles one T cell receptor beta chain with its context. This sample is drawn from a study of OX40 agonist ivuxolimab in advanced cancers. Study-level background: In this cohort, patients received ivuxolimab, an agonistic anti-OX40 (CD134) antibody. Partial responses were achieved by three patients: one hepatocellular carcinoma, two cutaneous melanoma.

Only in-frame clones appear in the TCRdb table, and some are missing; sequencing was by immunoSEQ multiplex PCR. The profile shows roughly 68,000 clones, around 80% of them singletons. The receptor's source is an adult with an advanced solid tumor such as melanoma, head and neck, liver or kidney cancer. Specimen: CD4+ or CD8+ T cells sorted from blood, collected in a trial of the OX40 agonist ivuxolimab.

In DNA, the CDR3 is TGCAGCGTTGACCCGGAAAGGACAGATACGCAGTATTTT. This encodes CSVDPERTDTQYF. The V call is TRBV29-1, the J call TRBJ2-3, with no clear D. The CDR3 has 13 residues. Between the trimmed V and J ends, which lost 3 bases and 3 bases, there was a span of 10 bases. CDR1 is SQVTM, CDR2 ANQGSEA, per germline.